Here is one TCR beta chain with its context. There are a few counts of this clone. Its antigen is still unknown. Qualities for individual bases were not recorded, and no much larger clone is one base off. The donors were healthy, HIV-negative adults with no recently reported acute infections or vaccinations. Every donor was a Caucasian adult residing in Nashville, Tennessee, USA. CD4+ T cells were enriched by magnetic negative selection; naive cells were then positively selected on CD45RA, and the negative fraction formed the memory subset. Blood was collected by leukapheresis, and PBMCs were isolated by Ficoll-Histopaque density gradient centrifugation and then cryopreserved in liquid nitrogen vapor phase. Analytical flow cytometry was used to check the purity and quantity of every magnetically sorted T cell population. Genomic DNA was isolated from each sorted fraction and quantified by UV absorbance on a Nanodrop 2000c.

The data stem from a study of shared clonotypes between healthy human individuals (dated by TCRdb to 2018 to 2020). At the level of the whole study: Two women and a few men aged 18 to 49 years were included in the cohort. Between about 0.85 and 10 billion PBMCs per donor were obtained by leukapheresis. To estimate repertoire size and how much clonotypes are shared between individuals, the study performed deep sequencing of blood TCR repertoires from about five healthy adults. For each donor, CD4 naive and CD4 memory were each run on three plates, CD8 naive on two plates, and CD8 memory on one plate. Libraries were prepared and TCR repertoires were sequenced by different laboratories using diverse techniques, in order to increase sequencing depth and limit assay-specific biases.

Here is what the overall study found, with its caveats: Even with the large sequencing depth, rarefaction of the sorted-subset datasets indicated that sequencing was incomplete. Only blood was sampled, and tissue TCR repertoires likely differ from those in blood. Estimated clonotype richness was generally larger for naive than for memory subsets. Because the study included a small number of donors, the genetic and exposure-history diversity represented was limited. Across a handful of donors, around 5% of naive CD4, roughly 3.3% of naive CD8, around 2.1% of memory CD4, and about 0.44% of memory CD8 clonotypes were shared. Pairwise subsampling led to the expectation that sequencing depth would affect the degree of clonotype sharing among donors. Clonotypes shared by all four sorted-subset donors showed higher generation probabilities than non-shared clonotypes.

Using the deep immunoSEQ assay, TCR CDR3 regions were amplified from genomic DNA by multiplex PCR. Genomic DNA extracted from each cell subset was distributed evenly over all wells of several immunoSEQ 96-well plates, and each plate served as one replicate. For sorted subsets, about 200 ng genomic DNA, equal to 30,000 to 35,000 T cell genomes, was loaded into each replicate PCR. Purified libraries were measured with a Qubit 3.0 fluorometer, size-checked on a Bioanalyzer 2100, and measured again with the KAPA Library Quantification kit. Every immunoSEQ 96-well plate was sequenced on a separate single-read 150-cycle Illumina NextSeq 550 flow cell. Turning to the authors' computational methods: Because only junctional sequences without quality scores were contained in the immunoSEQ output, filtering matching that applied to full-length reads could not be performed. To assign V/J genes and CDR3, sequences were annotated using PyIR, a Python wrapper for IgBLAST v1.9, with IMGT germline references. Any read was removed if the V/J assignment was weak (E-value above 1e-6), the CDR3 was missing, or the read contained stop codons, out-of-frame junctions, or ambiguous translated residues. A V3J clonotype was defined by an identical inferred V gene, J gene, and CDR3 amino acid sequence. Percentage overlap between repertoires was computed as shared unique clonotypes divided by the size of the smaller repertoire. RTK rarefaction, the Chao1 estimator, and Recon v2.1 estimates of unobserved clonotypes were used to assess repertoire richness. Generation probabilities for all TCRbeta clonotypes obtained by the gDNA method from a handful of donors were computed using OLGA. Held by TCRdb, this immuneACCESS table contains in-frame sequences only and omits some clones. Under half of the omission traces to an unresolved V gene where checked; the cause of the rest is unknown. Clone size and the V and J calls come from that table; the DNA yielded D and trimming. The sample table records 950,000 to 1,300,000 clones; around 75% of these occur just once. The ten most abundant clones make up approximately 1.5% of the sample.

CDR1 SGHDT and CDR2 YYEEEE are derived from the germline V gene. V loses 0 bases, J loses 5 bases, and the germline ends lie 15 bases apart. CDR3 length: 16 amino acids, cysteine to phenylalanine. Only the CDR3 DNA is retained, 48 bases long and in frame from the first base. Recombination linked TRBV5-6 to TRBJ1-5; D gene: possibly TRBD1, on 6 matching bases. This TCR derives from a man between 18 and 35 years old in good health. Sequenced input: memory CD4+ T cells sorted from blood. The sample's cell subset or site, from its label and the paper: CD45RA-negative fraction. The DNA sequence is TGTGCCAGCAGCTTGGGCGGAAGGGGGGTGTATCAGCCCCAGCATTTT. This sequence encodes CASSLGGRGVYQPQHF.